This TCR beta chain was captured in a study of a mutant IDH1 vaccine in newly diagnosed glioma. Overall study: The sex distribution of treated patients was about 62% male and approximately 40% female, with a mean age of around 43 years. Those enrolled had earlier been treated with radiotherapy, temozolomide, or both, mostly both.

As concerns this clone: The antigen remains undetermined.

Libraries were prepared by immunoSEQ multiplex PCR; TCRdb keeps only in-frame clonotypes and omits some of them. The profile covers about 66,000 clones, with about 86% appearing a single time and roughly 2.8% taken by the ten largest. Per the germline V gene, CDR1 is SEHNR and CDR2 is FQNEAQ (reference sequence). Losses at the gene ends were 6 bases for V and 3 bases for J; bases not matched to a gene: 11. The CDR3 extends over 15 amino acids. Findings and limits, study-wide: Altogether, around 95% of patients exhibited vaccine-induced immune responses.

Time point noted: baseline, week 1 (first vaccination visit). Treatment denoted: pre-vaccination baseline after standard-of-care therapy. The source was PBMCs, collected from a glioma patient treated with radiotherapy, temozolomide or both. This rearrangement joins TRBV7-9 to TRBJ2-7, with 7 positions matching TRBD1. The receptor was derived from a man aged 30-40 years with glioma. CDR3 in DNA: TGTGCCAGCAGACCTACCGGGACAGTCGACTACGAGCAGTACTTC. Its translation: CASRPTGTVDYEQYF.